The entry below describes one T cell receptor (beta chain). The data derive from a study of T cell repertoires in cytomegalovirus infection. Across the whole study: Indications came from public TCR beta signatures; they pointed to CMV infection and to a matching HLA type.

TCRdb ran MiXCR on the reads and lists one entry per CDR3 protein. Seen here are about 530,000 distinct CDR3 sequences, more than 25% observed once, and the top ten hold about 13%. Trimming left V 4 bases short and J 0 bases short, with 19 bases between. In germline, CDR1 is SGHVT, CDR2 SQSDAQ. The CDR3 contains 18 residues. Specimen: PBMCs. The rearrangement uses TRBV7-4 and TRBJ2-1; D could derive from TRBD1 or TRBD2 (5 bases each). This TCR derives from a human donor in good health (CMV status not recorded). Some clones in this sample may be carry-over from other donors' samples. CDR3 in DNA: TGTGCCAGCAGCTCCAACCCAAGGAAGGGGAGCTCCTACAATGAGCAGTTCTTC. Amino acid sequence: CASSSNPRKGSSYNEQFF.